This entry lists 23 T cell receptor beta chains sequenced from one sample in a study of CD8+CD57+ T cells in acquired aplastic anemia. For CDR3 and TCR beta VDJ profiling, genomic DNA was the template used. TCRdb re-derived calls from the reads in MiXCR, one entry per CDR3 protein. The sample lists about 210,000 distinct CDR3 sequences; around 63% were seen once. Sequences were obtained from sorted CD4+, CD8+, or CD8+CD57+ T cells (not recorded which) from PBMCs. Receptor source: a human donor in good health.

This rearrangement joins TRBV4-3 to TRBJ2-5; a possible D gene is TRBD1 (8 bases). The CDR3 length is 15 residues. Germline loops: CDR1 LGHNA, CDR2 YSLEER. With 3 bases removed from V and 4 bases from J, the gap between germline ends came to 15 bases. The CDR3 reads CASSQTGGQGETQYF. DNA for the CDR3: TGCGCCAGCAGCCAGACGGGAGGACAGGGAGAGACCCAGTACTTC.

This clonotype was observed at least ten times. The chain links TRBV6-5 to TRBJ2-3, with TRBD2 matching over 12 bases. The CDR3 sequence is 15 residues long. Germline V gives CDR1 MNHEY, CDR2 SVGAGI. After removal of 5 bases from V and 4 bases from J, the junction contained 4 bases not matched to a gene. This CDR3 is CASSQTSGSADTQYF. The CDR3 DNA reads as TGTGCCAGCAGTCAGACTAGCGGGAGCGCAGATACGCAGTATTTT.

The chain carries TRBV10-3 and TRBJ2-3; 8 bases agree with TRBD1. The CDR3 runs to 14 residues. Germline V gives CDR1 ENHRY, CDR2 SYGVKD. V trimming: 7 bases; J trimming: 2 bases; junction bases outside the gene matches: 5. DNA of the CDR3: TGTGCCATCACTCAGGGGGCTGACACAGATACGCAGTATTTT. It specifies CAITQGADTDTQYF.

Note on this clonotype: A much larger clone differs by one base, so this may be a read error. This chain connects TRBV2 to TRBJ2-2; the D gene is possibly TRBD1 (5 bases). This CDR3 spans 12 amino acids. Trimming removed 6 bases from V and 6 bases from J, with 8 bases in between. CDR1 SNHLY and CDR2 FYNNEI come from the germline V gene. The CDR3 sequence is CASRSGSGELFF. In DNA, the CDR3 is TGTGCCAGCAGGTCAGGGTCCGGGGAGCTGTTTTTT.

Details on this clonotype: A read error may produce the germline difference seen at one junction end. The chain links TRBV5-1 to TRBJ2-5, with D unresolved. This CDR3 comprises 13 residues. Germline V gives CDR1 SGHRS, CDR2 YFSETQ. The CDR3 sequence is CASSPPGFGTQYF. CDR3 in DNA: TGTGCCAGCAGCCCCCCCGGATTTGGGACCCAGTACTTC.

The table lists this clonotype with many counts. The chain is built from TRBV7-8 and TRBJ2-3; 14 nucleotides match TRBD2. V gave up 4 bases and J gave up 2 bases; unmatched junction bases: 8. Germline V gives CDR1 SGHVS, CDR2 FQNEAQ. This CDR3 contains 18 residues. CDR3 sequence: CASSSAPGLAGDTDTQYF. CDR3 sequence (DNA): TGTGCCAGCAGCTCCGCTCCGGGACTAGCGGGGGACACAGATACGCAGTATTTT. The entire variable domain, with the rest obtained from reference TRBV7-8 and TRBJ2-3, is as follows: GAGVSQSPRYKVAKRGQDVALRCDPISGHVSLFWYQQALGQGPEFLTYFQNEAQLDKSGLPSDRFFAERPEGSVSTLKIQRTQQEDSAVYLCASSSAPGLAGDTDTQYFGPGTRLTVL.

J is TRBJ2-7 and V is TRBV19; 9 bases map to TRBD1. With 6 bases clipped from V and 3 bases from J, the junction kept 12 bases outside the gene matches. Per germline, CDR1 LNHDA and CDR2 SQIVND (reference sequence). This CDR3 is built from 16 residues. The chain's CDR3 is CASSTGTGMSNYEQYF. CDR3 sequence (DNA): TGTGCCAGTAGCACCGGGACAGGGATGTCGAACTACGAGCAGTACTTC.

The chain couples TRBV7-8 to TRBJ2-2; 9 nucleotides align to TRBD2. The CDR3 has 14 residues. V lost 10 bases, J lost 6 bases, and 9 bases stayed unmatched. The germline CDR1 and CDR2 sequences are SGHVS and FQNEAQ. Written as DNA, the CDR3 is TGTGCCACCGCTAGCGGGAAATCACCCGGGGAGCTGTTTTTT. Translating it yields CATASGKSPGELFF.

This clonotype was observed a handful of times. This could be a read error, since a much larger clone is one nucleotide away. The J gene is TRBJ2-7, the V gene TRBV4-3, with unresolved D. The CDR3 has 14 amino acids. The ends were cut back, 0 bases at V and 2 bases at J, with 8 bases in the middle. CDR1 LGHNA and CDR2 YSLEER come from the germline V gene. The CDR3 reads CASSQDTDPYEQYF. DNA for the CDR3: TGCGCCAGCAGCCAAGACACCGATCCCTACGAGCAGTACTTC.

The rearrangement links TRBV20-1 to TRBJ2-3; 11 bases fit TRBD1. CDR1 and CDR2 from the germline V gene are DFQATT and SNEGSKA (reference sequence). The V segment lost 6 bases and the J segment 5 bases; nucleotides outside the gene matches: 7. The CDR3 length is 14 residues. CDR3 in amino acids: CSATDRGPEDTQYF. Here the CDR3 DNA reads TGCAGTGCGACGGACAGGGGGCCTGAAGATACGCAGTATTTT.

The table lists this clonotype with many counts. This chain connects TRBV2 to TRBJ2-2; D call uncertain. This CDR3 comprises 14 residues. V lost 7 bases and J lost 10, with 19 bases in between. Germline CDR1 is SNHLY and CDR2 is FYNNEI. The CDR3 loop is CASTGTNLRMELFF. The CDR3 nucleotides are TGTGCCAGCACAGGCACAAACCTGCGTATGGAGCTGTTTTTT.

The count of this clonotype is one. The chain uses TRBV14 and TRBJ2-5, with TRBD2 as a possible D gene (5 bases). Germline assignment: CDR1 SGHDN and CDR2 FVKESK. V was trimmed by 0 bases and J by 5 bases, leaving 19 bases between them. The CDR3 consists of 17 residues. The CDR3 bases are TGTGCCAGCAGCCAAGATCAGGCTAGCTCCGAATGGGAGACCCAGTACTTC. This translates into CASSQDQASSEWETQYF.

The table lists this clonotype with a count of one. The CDR3, as DNA: TGTGCCAGCAGCAAGGGACAGGGGGTGCCCCTTTCGCCCCAGCATTTT. Its protein product is CASSKGQGVPLSPQHF. The V call is TRBV2, the J call TRBJ1-5, with 11 bases aligning to TRBD1. The CDR3 runs 16 residues. Germline V gene data show CDR1 as SNHLY and CDR2 as FYNNEI. After removal of 6 bases from V and 9 bases from J, the junction contained 13 bases not matched to a gene.

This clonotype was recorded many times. CDR3 nucleotide sequence: TGTGCCAGCAGCCCGCCGTCAGCTGAAACATTCTACGAGCAGTACTTC. It encodes CASSPPSAETFYEQYF. The chain uses TRBV3-1 and TRBJ2-7; D not certain. Deletions cut 4 bases from V and 3 bases from J, with 19 bases between. CDR1 and CDR2 (germline): LGHDT, YNNKEL (reference sequence). The CDR3 loop spans 16 amino acids.

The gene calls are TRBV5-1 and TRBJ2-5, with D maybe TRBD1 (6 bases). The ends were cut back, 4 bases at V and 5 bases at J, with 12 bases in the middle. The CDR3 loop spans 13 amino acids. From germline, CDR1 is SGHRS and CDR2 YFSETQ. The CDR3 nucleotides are TGCGCCAGCAGCACGGACAGTTGGGAGACCCAGTACTTC. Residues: CASSTDSWETQYF.

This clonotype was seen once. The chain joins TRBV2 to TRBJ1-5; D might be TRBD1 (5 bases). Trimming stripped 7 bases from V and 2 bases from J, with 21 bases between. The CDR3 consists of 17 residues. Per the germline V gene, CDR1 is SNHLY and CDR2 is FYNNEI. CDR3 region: CASTITPAGGGNQPQHF. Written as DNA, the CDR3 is TGTGCCAGCACTATCACCCCGGCGGGAGGGGGCAATCAGCCCCAGCATTTT. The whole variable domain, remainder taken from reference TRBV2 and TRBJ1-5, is EPEVTQTPSHQVTQMGQEVILRCVPISNHLYFYWYRQILGQKVEFLVSFYNNEISEKSEIFDDQFSVERPDGSNFTLKIRSTKLEDSAMYFCASTITPAGGGNQPQHFGDGTRLSIL.

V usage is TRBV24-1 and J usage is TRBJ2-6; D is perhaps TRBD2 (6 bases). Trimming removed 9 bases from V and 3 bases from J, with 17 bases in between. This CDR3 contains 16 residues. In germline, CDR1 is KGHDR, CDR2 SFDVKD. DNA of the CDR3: TGTGCCACCGGAGGGGTGGGGGGTAGTGGGGCCAACGTCCTGACTTTC. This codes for CATGGVGGSGANVLTF.

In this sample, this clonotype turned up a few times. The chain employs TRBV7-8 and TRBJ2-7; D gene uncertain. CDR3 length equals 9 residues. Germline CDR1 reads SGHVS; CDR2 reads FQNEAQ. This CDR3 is CASSLALQV. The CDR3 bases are TGTGCCAGCAGCTTAGCGCTCCAAGTC.

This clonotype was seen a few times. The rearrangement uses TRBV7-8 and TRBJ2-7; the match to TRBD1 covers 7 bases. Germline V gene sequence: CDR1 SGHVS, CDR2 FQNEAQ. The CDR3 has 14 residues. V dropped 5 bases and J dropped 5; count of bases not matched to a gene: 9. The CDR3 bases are TGTGCCAGCAGCGCGCGCTACAGGGGCGACGAGCAGTACTTC. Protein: CASSARYRGDEQYF.

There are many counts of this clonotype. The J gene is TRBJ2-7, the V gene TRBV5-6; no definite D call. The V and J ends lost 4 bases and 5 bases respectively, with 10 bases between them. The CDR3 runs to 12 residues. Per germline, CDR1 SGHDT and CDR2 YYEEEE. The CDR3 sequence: CASSLVSNEQYF. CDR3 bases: TGTGCCAGCAGCCTGGTTTCGAACGAGCAGTACTTC.

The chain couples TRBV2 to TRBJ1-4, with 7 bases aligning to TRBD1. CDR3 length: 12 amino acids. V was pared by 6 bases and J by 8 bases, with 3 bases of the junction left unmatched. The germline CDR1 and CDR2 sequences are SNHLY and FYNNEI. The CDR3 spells CASSGDSEKLFF. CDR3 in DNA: TGTGCCAGCAGCGGGGACAGCGAAAAACTGTTTTTT.

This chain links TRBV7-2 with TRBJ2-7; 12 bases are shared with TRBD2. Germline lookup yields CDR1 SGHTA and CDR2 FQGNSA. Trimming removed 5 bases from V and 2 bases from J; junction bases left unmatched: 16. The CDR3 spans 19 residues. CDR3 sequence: CASSHPSQLAGGDPYEQYF. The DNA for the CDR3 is TGTGCCAGCAGCCATCCTTCCCAACTAGCGGGAGGAGATCCCTACGAGCAGTACTTC.

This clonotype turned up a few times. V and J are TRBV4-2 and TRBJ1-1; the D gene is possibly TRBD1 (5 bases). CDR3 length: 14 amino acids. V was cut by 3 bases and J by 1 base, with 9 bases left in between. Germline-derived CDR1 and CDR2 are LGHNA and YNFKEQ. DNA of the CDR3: TGTGCCAGCAGCCAGGCTGGACAGAACACTGAAGCTTTCTTT. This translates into CASSQAGQNTEAFF.